The 29 T cell receptor beta chains below all came from one sample that was sequenced in a study of metastatic and nonmetastatic thyroid tumors. All patients reached thyroid surgery having received no treatment beforehand. TCRdb reassembled clones from the PCR reads with MiXCR. The sample lists about 12,000 clones; roughly a third were seen once. Input material: tumor tissue. The receptors were gathered from a male donor with papillary thyroid cancer or a benign thyroid nodule (not recorded which). Some clones in this sample may be carry-over from other donors' samples.

The chain uses TRBV20-1 and TRBJ2-7, with 8 nucleotides matching TRBD1. The trim removed 0 bases at V and 7 bases at J, leaving 11 bases unmatched. CDR1 and CDR2 (germline): DFQATT, SNEGSKA (reference sequence). The CDR3 spans 15 residues. CDR3 coding DNA: TGCAGTGCTAGAGATCTTCGAGGACAGGGTTGGGAGCAGTACTTC. As protein: CSARDLRGQGWEQYF.

This clone was recorded a few times. The chain recombines TRBV6-1 with TRBJ2-1; no clear D gene. In germline, CDR1 is MNHNS, CDR2 SASEGT. Deletions cut 2 bases from V and 8 bases from J, with 13 bases between. This CDR3 is 14 amino acids long. CDR3 sequence reads: CASSEIVEHHEQFF. CDR3 DNA sequence: TGTGCCAGCAGTGAAATCGTCGAGCACCATGAGCAGTTCTTC.

CDR3 protein: CASSYLGLAGEEFF. The CDR3, as DNA: TGTGCCAGCAGTTACTTGGGACTAGCGGGAGAAGAGTTCTTC. This chain uses TRBV6-2 or TRBV6-3 with TRBJ2-1, with TRBD2 identical over 14 bases. Unmatched junction bases numbered 4, after V lost 1 base and J lost 14 bases. The CDR3 consists of 14 residues. Germline CDR1 MNHEY, CDR2 SVGEGT.

The chain's CDR3 is CASSTLAGASSSYNEQFF. The CDR3 bases are TGTGCCAGTAGTACACTAGCGGGGGCATCATCCTCCTACAATGAGCAGTTCTTC. The chain combines TRBV19 with TRBJ2-1; 11 bases fit TRBD2. Looked up from germline, CDR1 is LNHDA and CDR2 is SQIVND (reference sequence). The CDR3 is 18 residues long. J was trimmed by 0 bases and V by 4 bases; bases with no gene match: 8.

This clone was recorded a few times. The rearrangement links TRBV5-1 to TRBJ1-2; a weak D match, TRBD1 (5 bases). This CDR3 is built from 12 residues. Trimming left V 4 bases short and J 5 bases short, with 9 bases between. Germline CDR1 is SGHRS and CDR2 is YFSETQ. In DNA, the CDR3 is TGCGCCAGCAGCCCGACAGATTATGGCTACACCTTC. Translation: CASSPTDYGYTF.

Relative to its sample, this clone is medium-sized (0.01 to 0.1%). V is TRBV7-9 and J is TRBJ2-7, with D possibly being TRBD1 (5 bases). The length of the CDR3 is 13 residues. Trimming took off 1 base at V and 6 bases at J, with 10 bases between the two ends. CDR1 and CDR2 from the germline V gene are SEHNR and FQNEAQ (reference sequence). This chain's CDR3 is CASSLVLQGEQYF. In nucleotides, the CDR3 is TGTGCCAGCAGCTTAGTACTGCAGGGCGAGCAGTACTTC.

This clone was counted between two and nine times. This chain uses TRBV6-1 with TRBJ1-1; TRBD1 aligns across 9 bases. Germline V lookup: CDR1 MNHNS, CDR2 SASEGT. The CDR3 has 15 residues. J lost 5 bases, V lost 3 bases, and 7 bases had no gene match. CDR3 in amino acids: CASSDGTGGRTEAFF. CDR3 nucleotide sequence: TGTGCCAGCAGTGATGGCACAGGGGGCCGAACTGAAGCTTTCTTT.

This clone is labeled medium-sized. The CDR3: CASRAGHQSLNEQFF. The CDR3 nucleotides are TGCGCCAGCCGGGCGGGCCATCAATCCCTCAATGAGCAGTTCTTC. The V call is TRBV5-1, the J call TRBJ2-1; maybe TRBD2 (5 bases). The CDR3 loop spans 15 amino acids. The germline V gene has CDR1 SGHRS and CDR2 YFSETQ. V gave up 7 bases and J gave up 6 bases, with 20 bases separating them.

The V call is TRBV6-2 or TRBV6-3, the J call TRBJ1-2; D not certain. The CDR3 has 13 residues. Germline V gives CDR1 MNHEY, CDR2 SVGEGT. The V gene lost 4 bases and the J gene lost 0 bases, with 6 bases spanning the gap. CDR3 sequence reads: CASSWAANYGYTF. The DNA for the CDR3 is TGTGCCAGCAGTTGGGCGGCTAACTATGGCTACACCTTC.

The chain recombines TRBV11-2 with TRBJ2-3, with TRBD2 identical over 9 bases. CDR3 length equals 18 residues. The V gene's germline CDR1 is SGHAT and CDR2 FQNNGV. The V and J ends lost 5 bases and 1 base, in that order; junction bases with no gene match: 13. The chain's CDR3 is CASSLRIAGEIGTDTQYF. The CDR3 bases are TGTGCCAGCAGCCTCAGAATAGCGGGAGAAATCGGCACAGATACGCAGTATTTT.

This clone came up a few times. The chain employs TRBV19 and TRBJ1-2, with D unclear. Trimming took 5 bases from V and 7 from J, leaving 17 bases between them. There are 14 residues in the CDR3. Looked up from germline, CDR1 is LNHDA and CDR2 is SQIVND (reference sequence). CDR3 bases: TGTGCCAGTAGTTCATTGGTTAGAGGCTCTGGCTACACCTTC. It yields the protein CASSSLVRGSGYTF.

The chain recombines TRBV24-1 with TRBJ2-2; 9 bases map to TRBD1. Trimming took 3 bases from V and 2 from J; bases not matched to a gene: 6. Germline V lookup: CDR1 KGHDR, CDR2 SFDVKD. This CDR3 comprises 17 residues. The CDR3 sequence is CATSDAPGQGNTGELFF. Here the CDR3 DNA reads TGTGCCACCAGTGATGCGCCGGGACAGGGAAACACCGGGGAGCTGTTTTTT.

This clone was seen only a few times. The J gene is TRBJ1-2, the V gene TRBV6-1, with D possibly TRBD1 on 6 matching bases. This CDR3 is built from 14 residues. V lost 6 bases, J lost 4 bases, and 15 bases lay in between. CDR1 and CDR2 (germline): MNHNS, SASEGT. The CDR3 DNA is TGTGCCAGCAGAGAAATAACAGGGCCCTATGGCTACACCTTC. It translates to CASREITGPYGYTF.

Within the sample, this clone is medium-sized. V is TRBV11-3 and J is TRBJ2-3, with TRBD2 as a possible D gene (7 bases). Between the trimmed V and J ends, which lost 1 base and 8 bases, there was a span of 19 bases. There are 16 residues in the CDR3. Germline V CDR1 and CDR2: SGHNT, YENEEA. Written as DNA, the CDR3 is TGTGCCAGCAGCTTAGGGGGGGGGGCCGCCTCGGGTACGCAGTATTTT. Its protein is CASSLGGGAASGTQYF.

The gene calls are TRBV20-1 and TRBJ2-7; 7 positions match TRBD2. In germline, CDR1 is DFQATT, CDR2 SNEGSKA (reference sequence). After removal of 0 bases from V and 4 bases from J, the junction contained 9 bases not matched to a gene. CDR3 size: 15 residues. In nucleotides, the CDR3 is TGCAGTGCTAGAGATAACCCTAGCGGAGCTTACGAGCAGTACTTC. It yields the protein CSARDNPSGAYEQYF.

This clone showed up just a few times. This chain's CDR3 is CASAQAGGSTDTQYF. DNA for the CDR3: TGTGCCAGCGCTCAAGCGGGGGGCAGCACAGATACGCAGTATTTT. The V and J genes are TRBV27 and TRBJ2-3; 9 positions match TRBD2. The CDR3 has 15 residues. In germline, CDR1 is MNHEY, CDR2 SMNVEV (reference sequence). With 8 bases clipped from V and 0 bases from J, the junction kept 6 bases outside the gene matches.

There are a few counts of this clone. The V gene is TRBV5-1, the J gene TRBJ1-1; D might be TRBD1 (6 bases). CDR3 length: 13 amino acids. V shed 2 bases and J shed 3 bases, with 8 bases lying between them. Germline lookup yields CDR1 SGHRS and CDR2 YFSETQ. The CDR3 reads CASSFEGDTEAFF. DNA of the CDR3: TGCGCCAGCAGCTTTGAGGGGGACACTGAAGCTTTCTTT.

By share of the sample, this clone is medium-sized. The rearrangement links TRBV5-6 to TRBJ1-1; the match to TRBD1 covers 9 bases. J lost 1 base, V lost 2 bases, and 3 bases had no gene match. The CDR3 consists of 15 residues. CDR1 SGHDT and CDR2 YYEEEE come from the germline V gene. The CDR3 DNA is TGTGCCAGCAGCTTCCTGGACAGGGGGAACACTGAAGCTTTCTTT. Its protein is CASSFLDRGNTEAFF.

The chain combines TRBV6-1 with TRBJ2-7; TRBD2 aligns across 11 bases. This CDR3 region has 15 residues. V lost 7 bases and J lost 1; bases outside the gene matches: 6. CDR1 and CDR2 (germline): MNHNS, SASEGT. CDR3: CASTLAGGSSYEQYF. Written as DNA, the CDR3 is TGTGCCAGCACCCTAGCGGGGGGATCATCCTACGAGCAGTACTTC.

This clone is labeled as large. This chain links TRBV4-2 with TRBJ2-5, with D unresolved. The V end was cut by 0 bases, the J end by 13 bases, with 15 bases between. Germline V gene lookup returns CDR1 LGHNA and CDR2 YNFKEQ. CDR3 length: 13 amino acids. CDR3 sequence: CASSQDLVTRAYF. The CDR3 nucleotides are TGTGCCAGCAGCCAAGATCTTGTAACTCGGGCGTACTTC.

This clone appeared a few times. This CDR3 reads CASNTGTRNSPLHF. For the CDR3, the DNA is TGTGCCAGCAACACCGGGACAAGAAATTCACCCCTCCACTTT. The V call is TRBV27, the J call TRBJ1-6; perhaps TRBD1 as D (6 bases). V lost 7 bases and J 7 bases, leaving 14 bases between the germline ends. CDR3 length: 14 residues. The germline gives CDR1 MNHEY, CDR2 SMNVEV (reference sequence).

The table lists this clone with a few counts. The rearrangement uses TRBV12-3 or TRBV12-4 and TRBJ2-7; no clear D gene. The CDR3 is made up of 15 amino acids. Trimming pared 1 base from V and 0 bases from J, leaving 10 bases between. The CDR3 loop is CASSLGRSNSYEQYF. In nucleotides, the CDR3 is TGTGCCAGCAGTTTAGGCAGGTCGAACTCCTACGAGCAGTACTTC.

This clone was seen only a few times. This may be a read error: a much more frequent sequence differs by one nucleotide. The gene calls are TRBV16 and TRBJ2-5; D perhaps matches TRBD1 (5 bases). The V gene lost 4 bases and the J gene lost 4 bases, with 16 bases spanning the gap. The CDR3 loop spans 15 amino acids. Per the germline V gene, CDR1 is KGHSY and CDR2 is FQNENV. CDR3 region: CASSLSWTIGETQYF. CDR3 in DNA: TGTGCCAGCAGCCTAAGCTGGACAATAGGAGAGACCCAGTACTTC.

This chain uses TRBV19 with TRBJ1-2; TRBD1 matches 7 bases. Germline-derived CDR1 and CDR2 are LNHDA and SQIVND (reference sequence). This CDR3 contains 15 residues. Unmatched junction bases numbered 11, after V lost 4 bases and J lost 6 bases. CDR3 residues: CASSNKRGGYDGYTF. CDR3 nucleotide sequence: TGTGCCAGTAGTAATAAACGAGGGGGCTACGATGGCTACACCTTC.

This chain links TRBV20-1 with TRBJ2-3; possibly TRBD2 for D (6 bases). Germline lookup yields CDR1 DFQATT and CDR2 SNEGSKA (reference sequence). The V and J ends lost 1 base and 6 bases respectively, with 14 bases between them. The CDR3 length is 14 residues. CDR3 in amino acids: CSARAPGLGDTQYF. DNA for the CDR3: TGCAGTGCTAGAGCCCCGGGACTGGGGGATACGCAGTATTTT.

The chain recombines TRBV28 with TRBJ1-1; no firm D call. Germline assignment: CDR1 MDHEN and CDR2 SYDVKM. This CDR3 is 12 amino acids long. V lost 5 bases, J lost 6 bases, and 10 bases lay in between. CDR3 protein: CASSIPFSEAFF. The CDR3 nucleotides read TGTGCCAGCAGTATACCCTTTTCTGAAGCTTTCTTT.

This rearrangement joins TRBV11-2 to TRBJ1-6; 7 bases agree with TRBD1. This CDR3 is built from 14 residues. Per germline, CDR1 SGHAT and CDR2 FQNNGV. Trimming at V came to 2 bases and at J to 14 bases, leaving 9 bases not matched to a gene. The CDR3: CASSLNPGGPSLHF. As DNA, the CDR3 is TGTGCCAGCAGCTTAAATCCAGGGGGTCCATCCCTCCACTTT.

A few counts support this clone. V is TRBV7-9 and J is TRBJ2-7; 12 nucleotides agree with TRBD2. The CDR3 extends over 18 amino acids. V lost 2 bases to trimming and J lost 0 bases; unmatched junction nucleotides: 8. Per the germline V gene, CDR1 is SEHNR and CDR2 is FQNEAQ (reference sequence). The CDR3 region is CASSLTLAGGFSSYEQYF. In DNA form, the CDR3 reads TGTGCCAGCAGCTTAACGCTAGCGGGAGGGTTTAGCTCCTACGAGCAGTACTTC.

Only one count was recorded for this clone. The CDR3 reads CASSLYPAATSTDTQYF. DNA for the CDR3: TGTGCCAGCAGCTTATATCCAGCGGCAACTAGCACAGATACGCAGTATTTT. This rearrangement joins TRBV11-1 to TRBJ2-3; perhaps TRBD2 as D (5 bases). Germline lookup yields CDR1 SGHAT and CDR2 FQDESV (reference sequence). The CDR3 extends over 17 amino acids. V was cut by 2 bases and J by 0 bases, with 15 bases left in between.